Presented here are 5 T cell receptor beta chains from one specimen sequenced in a study of cytomegalovirus exposure and HLA in healthy donors. PCR primers comprised 60 Vbeta and 13 Jbeta primers. Only in-frame clones appear in the TCRdb table, and some are missing; sequencing was by immunoSEQ multiplex PCR. The table records hundreds of thousands of clones, roughly 73% of them present only once. Sequenced input: PBMCs. These receptor sequences come from a boy between 10 and 17 years old in good health and CMV-seronegative.

CDR3 sequence (DNA): TGCGCCAGCAGCCAATTCCAAGCCACCCGGGACTTTTACTACGAGCAGTACTTC. Its translation is CASSQFQATRDFYYEQYF. The V gene is TRBV4-1, the J gene TRBJ2-7, with D maybe TRBD2 (6 bases). V lost 2 bases and J lost 3, with 23 bases in between. This CDR3 has 18 amino acids. Germline lookup yields CDR1 MGHRA and CDR2 YSYEKL.

The CDR3 here is CAVREGGAGANVLTF. DNA of the CDR3: TGTGCCGTTCGGGAGGGAGGAGCTGGGGCCAACGTCCTGACTTTC. The chain joins TRBV6-5 to TRBJ2-6; 8 bases are a match to TRBD2. Germline CDR1 reads MNHEY; CDR2 reads SVGAGI. This CDR3 spans 15 amino acids. V lost 11 bases to trimming and J lost 2 bases; unmatched junction nucleotides: 8.

This clone was seen only a few times. This chain joins TRBV9 and TRBJ2-3, with 9 bases matching TRBD2. Germline V CDR1 and CDR2: SGDLS, YYNGEE. Losses at the gene ends were 0 bases for V and 1 base for J; bases not matched to a gene: 3. The length of the CDR3 is 16 residues. The CDR3 DNA follows: TGTGCCAGCAGCGTAGTAGAGCGGGGGGGCACAGATACGCAGTATTTT. Translating gives CASSVVERGGTDTQYF.

The gene calls are TRBV10-2 and TRBJ2-2; 7 positions match TRBD2. Germline CDR1 reads WSHSY; CDR2 reads SAAADI. This CDR3 region has 15 residues. Trimming at V came to 3 bases and at J to 6 bases, leaving 7 bases not matched to a gene. CDR3 DNA sequence: TGCGCCAGCAGTGAAGGCGGGAGCTTACCCGGGGAGCTGTTTTTT. Protein sequence: CASSEGGSLPGELFF.

The chain carries TRBV7-8 and TRBJ1-2; D possibly corresponds to TRBD1 (5 bases). Trimming removed 2 bases from V and 4 bases from J, with 11 bases in between. Germline lookup yields CDR1 SGHVS and CDR2 FQNEAQ. The CDR3 length is 14 residues. The CDR3 sequence is CASSLNGGIYGYTF. CDR3 bases: TGTGCCAGCAGCTTAAATGGGGGGATCTATGGCTACACCTTC.